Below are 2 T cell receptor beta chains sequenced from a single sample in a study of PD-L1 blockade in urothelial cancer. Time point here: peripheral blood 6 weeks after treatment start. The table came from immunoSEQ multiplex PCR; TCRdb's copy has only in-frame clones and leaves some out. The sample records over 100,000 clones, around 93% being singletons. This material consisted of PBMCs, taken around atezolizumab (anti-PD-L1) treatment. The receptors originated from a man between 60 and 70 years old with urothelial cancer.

The CDR3 region is CASSIGLAGVQETQYF. Written as DNA, the CDR3 is TGTGCCAGCAGCATAGGGCTAGCGGGAGTCCAAGAGACCCAGTACTTC. The J gene is TRBJ2-5, the V gene TRBV7-2; TRBD2 agrees at 10 bases. Per germline, CDR1 SGHTA and CDR2 FQGNSA. This CDR3 has 16 residues. Trimming took 5 bases from V and 1 from J; bases not matched to a gene: 7.

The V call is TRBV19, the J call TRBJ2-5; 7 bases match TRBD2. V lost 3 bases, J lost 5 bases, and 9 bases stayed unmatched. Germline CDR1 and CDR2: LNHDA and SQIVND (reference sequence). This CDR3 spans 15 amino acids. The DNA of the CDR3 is TGTGCCAGTAGTATTGGGGACTACCCAACGGAGACCCAGTACTTC. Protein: CASSIGDYPTETQYF. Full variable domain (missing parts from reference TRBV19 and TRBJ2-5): DGGITQSPKYLFRKEGQNVTLSCEQNLNHDAMYWYRQDPGQGLRLIYYSQIVNDFQKGDIAEGYSVSREKKESFPLTVTSAQKNPTAFYLCASSIGDYPTETQYFGPGTRLLVL.